This TCR beta chain was identified during a study of shared clonotypes between healthy human individuals. Produced via immunoSEQ multiplex PCR; TCRdb's table is partial and in-frame only. The table lists some 2.4 million clones, 93% of them singletons. The CDR3 covers 16 residues. CDR1 and CDR2 (germline): SGHTA, FQGTGA. Trimming left V 3 bases short and J 2 bases short, with 15 bases between. The genes are TRBV7-3 and TRBJ2-3, with D uncertain. The source is a young man in good health. Some clones in this sample may be carry-over from other donors' samples. Sequenced input: naive CD4+ T cells from PBMCs. The sample's subset: CD45RA+ positively selected. The CDR3 region has the DNA TGTGCCAGCAGCTTGAGGCCTGAAACATCCACAGATACGCAGTATTTT. It is translated as CASSLRPETSTDTQYF.